This is a list of T cell receptor beta chains from one sample in a study of cytomegalovirus exposure and HLA in healthy donors. Sequencing used immunoSEQ multiplex PCR; TCRdb keeps in-frame clones, though not all of them. Among 150,000 to 200,000 clones, roughly four fifths were seen once, and the ten largest hold around 1.6%. The sequenced sample was PBMCs. These receptors originate from a man aged 45-60 years in good health and CMV-seronegative. Both conserved end residues are part of each CDR3. A D gene is named only where the DNA matches it firmly. The size entry is marked missing in some rows and otherwise reads once, few, many or a size class.

D	size	J	V	CDR3	DNA
TRBD1	-	TRBJ1-3	TRBV6-6	CASSATGGLPGNTIYF	TGTGCCAGCAGTGCCACAGGGGGGCTACCTGGAAACACCATATATTTT
-	-	TRBJ1-1	TRBV6-5	CASSYSGGLGTEAFF	TGTGCCAGCAGTTACTCGGGGGGGCTGGGGACTGAAGCTTTCTTT
-	-	TRBJ2-5	TRBV2	CASSAVEETQYF	TGTGCCAGCAGTGCAGTGGAAGAGACCCAGTACTTC
-	once	TRBJ1-5	TRBV6-1	CASSSSRGGQPQHF	TGTGCCAGCAGCTCCAGTCGGGGGGGTCAGCCCCAGCATTTT
-	-	TRBJ1-2	TRBV7-2	CASSTQRVGNGYTF	TGTGCCAGCAGCACCCAGCGGGTGGGCAATGGCTACACCTTC
-	-	TRBJ1-2	TRBV9	CASSVTGRGEGGYTF	TGTGCCAGCAGCGTAACTGGTCGCGGAGAGGGTGGCTACACCTTC
TRBD1	-	TRBJ2-4	TRBV7-2	CASRGTGAHIQYF	TGTGCCAGCCGGGGGACAGGGGCACACATTCAGTACTTC
-	-	TRBJ1-2	TRBV19	CASSIGSGRWYGYTF	TGTGCCAGTAGTATCGGGTCGGGAAGGTGGTATGGCTACACCTTC
-	-	TRBJ1-2	TRBV18	CASSREGGYTF	TGTGCCAGCTCACGTGAGGGAGGCTACACCTTC
-	-	TRBJ1-1	TRBV7-6	CASSSPLGGEAFF	TGTGCCAGCAGCTCTCCGCTAGGTGGTGAAGCTTTCTTT
-	-	TRBJ2-2	TRBV27	CASFRLGGSGELFF	TGTGCCAGCTTCCGACTAGGGGGCTCCGGGGAGCTGTTTTTT
TRBD2	-	TRBJ2-3	TRBV6-4	CASSDGLAGLDTQYF	TGTGCCAGCAGTGACGGACTAGCGGGTTTAGATACGCAGTATTTT
-	-	TRBJ1-5	TRBV5-6	CASSLAEGNQPQHF	TGTGCCAGCAGCTTGGCAGAGGGCAATCAGCCCCAGCATTTT
-	-	TRBJ2-7	TRBV6-5	CASRPNKGGTYEQYF	TGTGCCAGCAGGCCCAACAAGGGGGGGACCTACGAGCAGTACTTC
TRBD2	once	TRBJ2-1	TRBV5-5	CASRGWGGSYNEQFF	TGTGCCAGCAGGGGTTGGGGGGGGTCCTACAATGAGCAGTTCTTC
TRBD1	few	TRBJ1-4	TRBV6-6	CASKDRVVEKLFF	TGTGCCAGCAAAGACAGGGTGGTTGAAAAACTGTTTTTT
-	-	TRBJ1-5	TRBV19	CASSGGGGRQPQHF	TGTGCGTCCTCCGGCGGGGGGGGACGACAGCCCCAGCATTTT
-	few	TRBJ1-1	TRBV6-1	CASSERGRDGAFF	TGTGCCAGCAGTGAAAGGGGCAGGGATGGAGCTTTCTTT
-	-	TRBJ2-3	TRBV9	CASSVDGTSTDTQYF	TGTGCCAGCAGCGTAGACGGGACTAGCACAGATACGCAGTATTTT
-	-	TRBJ2-5	TRBV7-8	CASSGAGGRETQYF	TGTGCCAGCAGCGGGGCCGGAGGGAGAGAGACCCAGTACTTC
-	-	TRBJ2-2	TRBV28	CASSYEGTGELFF	TGTGCCAGCAGTTATGAGGGTACCGGGGAGCTGTTTTTT
TRBD1	-	TRBJ2-3	TRBV4-3	CASSQDPTGSRTDTQYF	TGCGCCAGCAGCCAAGATCCGACAGGGTCAAGGACAGATACGCAGTATTTT
-	-	TRBJ2-3	TRBV19	CASSIPPGTDTQYF	TGTGCCAGTAGCATACCCCCGGGCACAGATACGCAGTATTTT
TRBD1	-	TRBJ1-2	TRBV2	CASRRQGARGYTF	TGTGCCAGCAGGAGACAGGGGGCGCGTGGCTACACCTTC
TRBD1	-	TRBJ2-7	TRBV7-3	CASSANPGQPYEQYF	TGTGCCAGCAGCGCTAATCCGGGACAGCCCTACGAGCAGTACTTC
-	once	TRBJ2-7	TRBV6-5	CASSSGRKGDEQYF	TGTGCCAGCAGTTCAGGGCGCAAGGGGGACGAGCAGTACTTC
TRBD2	-	TRBJ2-5	TRBV5-1	CASSLVRGRMETQYF	TGCGCCAGCAGCTTGGTTCGCGGGAGGATGGAGACCCAGTACTTC